The rows below give T cell receptor beta chains drawn from one sample of a study of cytomegalovirus exposure and HLA in healthy donors. Assay: immunoSEQ multiplex PCR; the TCRdb copy retains only in-frame clones and omits some. The profile covers approximately 170,000 clones, with around 80% appearing a single time and approximately 0.8% taken by the ten largest. Specimen: PBMCs. All receptors come from a woman aged 18 to 35 in good health and CMV-seronegative. The CDR3 runs from the conserved cysteine through the conserved F or W. D genes are given only for firm matches. A clone size is listed for some rows: how often the clone was seen (once, few, many), or a class if it is expanded.

NA	NA	TRBJ2-1	TRBV5-4	TGTGCCAGCCAAGGTAGCCGAGCCTACAATGAGCAGTTCTTC	CASQGSRAYNEQFF
NA	NA	TRBJ2-5	TRBV6-1	TGTGCCAGCAGTGAAAGAGAATGGCAAGAGACCCAGTACTTC	CASSEREWQETQYF
NA	NA	TRBJ2-4	TRBV14	TGTGCCAGCAGCCCCAGTGGCTCCATTCAGTACTTC	CASSPSGSIQYF
NA	TRBD2	TRBJ2-7	TRBV5-1	TGCGCCAGCAGCTTAGATAGCGGGGACGAGCAGTACTTC	CASSLDSGDEQYF
NA	TRBD2	TRBJ2-7	TRBV5-8	TGTGCCAGCAGCCTTCGCCCTAGCGGGAGTTACGAGCAGTACTTC	CASSLRPSGSYEQYF
few	NA	TRBJ1-4	TRBV28	TGTGCCAGCAGTTTCTGGACCCTCGGGGCAACTAATGAAAAACTGTTTTTT	CASSFWTLGATNEKLFF
NA	NA	TRBJ1-2	TRBV19	TGTGCCAGTAGGGTAGGGCGGGACTATGGCTACACCTTC	CASRVGRDYGYTF
few	TRBD2	TRBJ2-5	TRBV27	TGTGCCAGCAGTTTAACGAGGGTAGCGGGAGAAGAGACCCAGTACTTC	CASSLTRVAGEETQYF
NA	TRBD1	TRBJ2-7	TRBV7-2	TGTGCCAGCAGCTTAGCGACAGGGGCCTCCTACGAGCAGTACTTC	CASSLATGASYEQYF
NA	NA	TRBJ1-1	TRBV28	TGTGCCAGCAGTTTATTACCAGGGGATGGCACTGAAGCTTTCTTT	CASSLLPGDGTEAFF
NA	TRBD1	TRBJ2-6	TRBV2	TGTGCCAGCAGTGTTCAGGGGGCGGGTGCTGGGGCCAACGTCCTGACTTTC	CASSVQGAGAGANVLTF
NA	NA	TRBJ1-2	TRBV29-1	TGCAGCGTTGAAGGACAGGCCTATGGCTACACCTTC	CSVEGQAYGYTF
NA	NA	TRBJ1-5	TRBV5-1	TGCGCCAGCAGCTTATCAGGTTTTCAGCCCCAGCATTTT	CASSLSGFQPQHF
NA	NA	TRBJ2-1	TRBV7-9	TGTGCCAGCAGCCAATCGCGGGGGCTGAATGAGCAGTTCTTC	CASSQSRGLNEQFF
NA	TRBD1	TRBJ1-5	TRBV28	TGTGCCAGCAGGTTCCCCGGGCAGGGGGCTTGGCCCCAGCATTTT	CASRFPGQGAWPQHF
NA	NA	TRBJ2-7	TRBV27	TGTGCCAGCAGTTTAATGGGGCACTCCTACGAGCAGTACTTC	CASSLMGHSYEQYF
NA	NA	TRBJ1-5	TRBV18	TGTGCCAGCTCACCATATGGAGGTTTACAGCCCCAGCATTTT	CASSPYGGLQPQHF
NA	TRBD1	TRBJ1-2	TRBV28	TGTGCCAGCAGTTTCTCTCGGTGTGGGGGCAACACACCTGACAGGGCGCATGGCTACACCTTC	CASSFSRCGGNTPDRAHGYTF
NA	NA	TRBJ2-1	TRBV28	TGTGCCAGCAGTTCCCCTACTCGTGAGCAGTTCTTC	CASSSPTREQFF
NA	TRBD2	TRBJ2-3	TRBV9	TGTGCCAGCAGCGCGCGGGGGGCAGATACGCAGTATTTT	CASSARGADTQYF
NA	NA	TRBJ2-5	TRBV7-2	TGTGCCAGCAGCTTAGAGAACAGGGAAGAGACCCAGTACTTC	CASSLENREETQYF
NA	NA	TRBJ2-7	TRBV7-9	TGTGCCAGCAGCGATTACCCTAGAGGCTCGGACGAGCAGTACTTC	CASSDYPRGSDEQYF
once	NA	TRBJ1-2	TRBV14	TGTGCCAGCAGCCAAGAAATGGCAGGAGGAGGCTACACCTTC	CASSQEMAGGGYTF
NA	NA	TRBJ1-3	TRBV28	TGTGCCAGCAGTTTATTTTTAAGAGTCCTGCGGTCTGGAAACACCATATATTTT	CASSLFLRVLRSGNTIYF